Presented here are 29 T cell receptor beta chains from one specimen sequenced in a study of blood T cells in healthy people across ages. The use of a sample-barcoded 5' primer and a J-beta primer mix characterized a second PCR of about 7 to 12 cycles. TCRdb analysed the 5' RACE reads with MiXCR anew, one entry per CDR3 protein. In the table there are about 1,400,000 distinct CDR3 sequences, 42% of which are singletons. Sequencing was done on a sample of blood. The receptors were gathered from a woman aged 18-29 years in good health.

This clonotype turned up a few times. The V gene is TRBV4-2, the J gene TRBJ2-1, with 10 bases fitting TRBD2. CDR1 is LGHNA, CDR2 YNFKEQ, per germline. The CDR3 totals 15 residues. The junction had 9 bases not matched to a gene; V was cut back by 6 bases and J by 7 bases. The CDR3 protein is CASRELAGVSNEQFF. The CDR3 DNA reads TGTGCCAGCAGAGAGCTAGCGGGAGTGTCAAATGAGCAGTTCTTC.

The chain joins TRBV14 to TRBJ1-2; D is unresolved. V lost 1 base and J lost 3, with 15 bases in between. Germline assignment: CDR1 SGHDN and CDR2 FVKESK. The CDR3 loop spans 16 amino acids. The CDR3 region is CASSQGSSRAYYGYTF. In DNA form, the CDR3 reads TGTGCCAGCAGCCAAGGTTCCTCTAGAGCCTACTATGGCTACACCTTC.

V and J are TRBV29-1 and TRBJ1-2; 9 bases match TRBD1. Germline CDR1 is SQVTM and CDR2 is ANQGSEA. J was trimmed by 0 bases and V by 6 bases; bases with no gene match: 2. This CDR3 region has 13 residues. The CDR3 DNA sequence: TGCAGCGTCGGACAGGGGACTAACTATGGCTACACCTTC. This gives the protein CSVGQGTNYGYTF. The full variable domain, rest sourced from reference TRBV29-1 and TRBJ1-2, is SAVISQKPSRDICQRGTSLTIQCQVDSQVTMMFWYRQQPGQSLTLIATANQGSEATYESGFVIDKFPISRPNLTFSTLTVSNMSPEDSSIYLCSVGQGTNYGYTFGSGTRLTVV.

The CDR3 spells CASMSRRIQETQYF. The CDR3 nucleotides read TGTGCCAGCATGTCCCGGCGGATACAAGAGACCCAGTACTTC. The chain joins TRBV11-2 to TRBJ2-5; D ambiguous. Germline CDR1 and CDR2: SGHAT and FQNNGV. V lost 7 bases, J lost 2 bases, and 14 bases lay in between. There are 14 residues in the CDR3.

The V and J genes are TRBV28 and TRBJ2-7; TRBD2 is a possible D gene (6 bases). CDR3 length: 14 amino acids. Germline CDR1 MDHEN, CDR2 SYDVKM. Trimming cost V 5 bases and J 1 base, with 12 bases left between them. The CDR3, as DNA: TGTGCCAGCAGTGTGCCCAGCGGGTCCTACGAGCAGTACTTC. Its protein product is CASSVPSGSYEQYF.

The chain joins TRBV5-1 to TRBJ2-3; the D is unclear. Germline CDR1 SGHRS, CDR2 YFSETQ. The V end was cut by 0 bases, the J end by 0 bases, with 8 bases between. CDR3 length: 15 residues. DNA of the CDR3: TGCGCCAGCAGCTTGGCGTCCATAAGCACAGATACGCAGTATTTT. Protein product: CASSLASISTDTQYF.

The chain carries TRBV10-3 and TRBJ2-7, with TRBD1 as a possible D gene (6 bases). Trimming cost V 8 bases and J 0 bases, with 11 bases left between them. The CDR3 covers 13 residues. CDR1 and CDR2 (germline): ENHRY, SYGVKD. The CDR3 protein is CAIWDMSSYEQYF. In nucleotides, the CDR3 is TGTGCCATCTGGGACATGAGCTCCTACGAGCAGTACTTC.

A few counts support this clonotype. This chain connects TRBV5-1 to TRBJ1-2; tentatively, D is TRBD1 (5 bases). Trimming pared 2 bases from V and 7 bases from J, leaving 9 bases between. Per germline, CDR1 SGHRS and CDR2 YFSETQ. The CDR3 has 12 amino acids. CDR3 residues: CASSFGGSGYTF. CDR3 in DNA: TGCGCCAGCAGCTTTGGGGGGTCTGGCTACACCTTC.

The rearrangement links TRBV28 to TRBJ1-5; possibly TRBD1 for D (5 bases). Trimming cost V 4 bases and J 6 bases, with 19 bases left between them. The CDR3 is 16 residues long. Germline lookup yields CDR1 MDHEN and CDR2 SYDVKM. The CDR3 sequence: CASSSQGSPRFQPQHF. The CDR3, as DNA: TGTGCCAGCAGTTCCCAGGGCTCCCCGAGGTTTCAGCCCCAGCATTTT.

V usage is TRBV11-2 and J usage is TRBJ2-1; no clear D. Germline V CDR1 and CDR2: SGHAT, FQNNGV. Trimming removed 0 bases from V and 2 bases from J, with 11 bases in between. CDR3 length: 16 residues. The CDR3 is CASSLDGAVTYNEQFF. The DNA for the CDR3 is TGTGCCAGCAGCTTAGATGGAGCTGTTACCTACAATGAGCAGTTCTTC.

The rearrangement uses TRBV11-2 and TRBJ2-1; 7 bases are shared with TRBD2. The CDR3 runs to 14 residues. In germline, CDR1 is SGHAT, CDR2 FQNNGV. J gave up 6 bases and V 5 bases, and 7 bases lay outside the gene matches. CDR3 region: CASSPRLAPNEQFF. The CDR3 region has the DNA TGTGCCAGCAGCCCCCGACTAGCCCCCAATGAGCAGTTCTTC.

The gene calls are TRBV20-1 and TRBJ1-2, with D unclear. Trimming stripped 3 bases from V and 6 bases from J, with 17 bases between. There are 14 residues in the CDR3. Germline V gives CDR1 DFQATT, CDR2 SNEGSKA (reference sequence). This chain's CDR3 is CSASPVTRADGYTF. The CDR3 nucleotides are TGCAGTGCTAGCCCCGTAACCCGAGCAGATGGCTACACCTTC.

The V call is TRBV7-9, the J call TRBJ2-5; 8 positions match TRBD1. Germline assignment: CDR1 SEHNR and CDR2 FQNEAQ (reference sequence). There are 15 residues in the CDR3. The ends lost 4 bases at V and 5 bases at J; junction bases unmatched: 9. The CDR3 region has the DNA TGTGCCAGCAGCTACAGGGGGGATCCCAGGGAGACCCAGTACTTC. As protein: CASSYRGDPRETQYF.

CDR3 DNA: TGCAGTGCTACCTCTAGCGGGGGGGCCCATGAGCAGTTCTTC. Translated, it gives CSATSSGGAHEQFF. The chain employs TRBV20-1 and TRBJ2-1; 12 nucleotides match TRBD2. Germline V gives CDR1 DFQATT, CDR2 SNEGSKA (reference sequence). CDR3 length: 14 residues. Trimming at V came to 4 bases and at J to 8 bases, leaving 6 bases not matched to a gene.

The rearrangement uses TRBV5-1 and TRBJ2-3; 13 bases are shared with TRBD2. From germline, CDR1 is SGHRS and CDR2 YFSETQ. V gave up 4 bases and J gave up 8 bases; unmatched junction bases: 7. The length of the CDR3 is 15 residues. The CDR3 region is CASSLTSGGAATQYF. The CDR3 DNA reads TGCGCCAGCAGCCTTACTAGCGGGGGGGCTGCTACGCAGTATTTT.

This rearrangement joins TRBV5-1 to TRBJ2-3; D ambiguous. The germline CDR1 and CDR2 sequences are SGHRS and YFSETQ. Between the trimmed V and J ends, which lost 4 bases and 0 bases, there was a span of 12 bases. The CDR3 runs 15 residues. CDR3 loop: CASSPWAASTDTQYF. Here the CDR3 DNA reads TGCGCCAGCAGCCCTTGGGCAGCTAGCACAGATACGCAGTATTTT.

The table lists this clonotype with a few counts. This sequence joins TRBV20-1 and TRBJ2-7; 8 bases map to TRBD1. Trimming took 5 bases from V and 1 from J; bases not matched to a gene: 7. The CDR3 is 14 amino acids. Germline-derived CDR1 and CDR2 are DFQATT and SNEGSKA (reference sequence). CDR3: CSAPDRGGSYEQYF. The CDR3 DNA sequence: TGCAGTGCTCCAGACAGGGGTGGGTCCTACGAGCAGTACTTC.

The J gene is TRBJ2-2, the V gene TRBV12-3 or TRBV12-4, with 11 bases identical to TRBD2. With V trimmed by 5 bases and J by 4 bases, 12 bases remained unmatched. The CDR3 length is 18 residues. DNA for the CDR3: TGTGCCAGCAGTCCCGCGGCGCTAGCGGGAGGACCCACCGGGGAGCTGTTTTTT. The encoded protein is CASSPAALAGGPTGELFF.

The gene calls are TRBV6-1 and TRBJ2-3; TRBD1 matches at 7 bases. Trimming removed 0 bases from V and 5 bases from J; junction bases left unmatched: 2. The germline V gene has CDR1 MNHNS and CDR2 SASEGT. There are 14 residues in the CDR3. CDR3 nucleotide sequence: TGTGCCAGCAGTGAAGCGACAGGGATAGATACGCAGTATTTT. Translated: CASSEATGIDTQYF.

The sample holds a few counts of this clonotype. The chain has TRBV6-5 and TRBJ2-5, with unresolved D. Germline-derived CDR1 and CDR2 are MNHEY and SVGAGI. This CDR3 is built from 14 residues. V dropped 0 bases and J dropped 4 bases, with 9 bases sitting between them. The CDR3 sequence: CASSYSMVGETQYF. The CDR3 nucleotides read TGTGCCAGCAGTTACTCGATGGTAGGAGAGACCCAGTACTTC.

The V and J genes are TRBV15 and TRBJ2-2; D is perhaps TRBD1 or TRBD2 (5 bases each). The germline V gene has CDR1 LNHNV and CDR2 YYDKDF (reference sequence). Between the trimmed V and J ends, which lost 4 bases and 1 base, there was a span of 13 bases. The CDR3 runs to 16 residues. The CDR3 coding sequence is TGTGCCACCAGCACCTCCGGGACCAAGAACACCGGGGAGCTGTTTTTT. Translating gives CATSTSGTKNTGELFF. Looking up the rest from reference TRBV15 and TRBJ2-2 gives the full variable domain: DAMVIQNPRYQVTQFGKPVTLSCSQTLNHNVMYWYQQKSSQAPKLLFHYYDKDFNNEADTPDNFQSRRPNTSFCFLDIRSPGLGDTAMYLCATSTSGTKNTGELFFGEGSRLTVL.

This clonotype has more than one count but fewer than ten. The genes are TRBV29-1 and TRBJ1-1; tentatively, D is TRBD1 (6 bases). CDR3 length: 14 amino acids. Deletions cut 0 bases from V and 11 bases from J, with 19 bases between. CDR1 and CDR2 from the germline V gene are SQVTM and ANQGSEA. The DNA for the CDR3 is TGCAGCGTTGAAGACGCGACGGGGGGCGAAAGGGCTTTCTTT. Amino acids: CSVEDATGGERAFF.

This clonotype turned up a few times. The gene calls are TRBV29-1 and TRBJ1-1; TRBD1 agrees at 8 bases. CDR3 length: 15 amino acids. Germline V lookup: CDR1 SQVTM, CDR2 ANQGSEA. The trim removed 5 bases at V and 6 bases at J, leaving 14 bases unmatched. The CDR3 spells CSVTRTGREVAEAFF. The CDR3 nucleotides read TGCAGCGTTACCCGGACAGGGAGAGAGGTCGCTGAAGCTTTCTTT.

The DNA for the CDR3 is TGTGCCAGCAGACGATCAGACAGAAACACCTTC. Its translation: CASRRSDRNTF. This chain links TRBV28 with TRBJ1-2; D possibly corresponds to TRBD1 (5 bases). Trimming cost V 6 bases and J 12 bases, with 14 bases left between them. Per germline, CDR1 MDHEN and CDR2 SYDVKM. This CDR3 contains 11 residues.

This chain uses TRBV28 with TRBJ1-1; possible D gene TRBD1, 5 bases. V gave up 4 bases and J gave up 1 base, with 19 bases separating them. Per germline, CDR1 MDHEN and CDR2 SYDVKM. CDR3 length: 17 amino acids. In DNA, the CDR3 is TGTGCCAGCAGTTCGATATCCGGCAGGGTCCCGAACACTGAAGCTTTCTTT. This gives the protein CASSSISGRVPNTEAFF.

V and J are TRBV6-6 and TRBJ2-5, with D perhaps being TRBD1 or TRBD2 (5 bases each). Germline CDR1 and CDR2: MNHNY and SVGAGI (reference sequence). This CDR3 contains 16 residues. Trimming pared 4 bases from V and 1 base from J, leaving 16 bases between. CDR3 residues: CASSSPLGTAQETQYF. The CDR3 bases are TGTGCCAGCAGTTCGCCCCTCGGGACGGCCCAAGAGACCCAGTACTTC.

This clonotype has just a few counts. This chain links TRBV7-9 with TRBJ2-7; D not certain. The CDR3 is 15 amino acids. Germline V gives CDR1 SEHNR, CDR2 FQNEAQ (reference sequence). The V and J ends lost 0 bases and 0 bases respectively, with 9 bases between them. The CDR3 loop is CASSLAPLGSYEQYF. The CDR3 region has the DNA TGTGCCAGCAGCTTAGCACCCCTGGGCTCCTACGAGCAGTACTTC.

The chain combines TRBV5-1 with TRBJ1-5, with 8 bases fitting TRBD1. The J segment lost 9 bases and the V segment lost 5 bases, leaving 13 bases of the junction unmatched. CDR1 and CDR2 from the germline V gene are SGHRS and YFSETQ. This CDR3 has 15 amino acids. CDR3 sequence reads: CASRQGEGGLWPQHF. The CDR3 DNA reads TGCGCCAGCAGACAGGGGGAAGGGGGCCTCTGGCCCCAGCATTTT.

This clonotype was observed a handful of times. This chain connects TRBV7-9 to TRBJ2-4; D is ambiguous. V dropped 5 bases and J dropped 10 bases, with 12 bases sitting between them. CDR1 and CDR2 (germline): SEHNR, FQNEAQ (reference sequence). The CDR3 runs 12 residues. CDR3 nucleotides: TGTGCCAGCAGCCTTAGCTTCGCAATTCAGTACTTC. This sequence encodes CASSLSFAIQYF.